The sequence of this TCR beta chain was determined in a study of T-cell memory formation after mild COVID-19. General observations from the study: The finding that pre-infection memory included some responding clones suggested that cross-reactive memory joined.

Constant-segment primers were used for 5'RACE, and the resulting TCR alpha and TCR beta cDNA libraries carried sample barcodes and UMIs. TCRdb itself ran the 5' RACE reads through MiXCR, one entry per CDR3 protein. The sample includes roughly 250,000 distinct CDR3 sequences, about a sixth of them seen just once. This clonotype was counted only a few times. Its antigen is currently unknown. The material sequenced was PBMCs or a T cell subset sorted from them (not recorded which). The source of this sequence is a man between 18 and 29 years old who had mild COVID-19 (a few samples of this study predate the infection). Cell type and time point are not known.

The CDR3: CASSPRTSGGTGELFF. CDR3 sequence (DNA): TGTGCCAGCAGTCCCCGGACTAGCGGGGGAACCGGGGAGCTGTTTTTT. V usage is TRBV6-5 and J usage is TRBJ2-2, with TRBD2 identical over 13 bases. The CDR3 is 16 amino acids. V dropped 5 bases and J dropped 5; count of bases not matched to a gene: 5. Per the germline V gene, CDR1 is MNHEY and CDR2 is SVGAGI.